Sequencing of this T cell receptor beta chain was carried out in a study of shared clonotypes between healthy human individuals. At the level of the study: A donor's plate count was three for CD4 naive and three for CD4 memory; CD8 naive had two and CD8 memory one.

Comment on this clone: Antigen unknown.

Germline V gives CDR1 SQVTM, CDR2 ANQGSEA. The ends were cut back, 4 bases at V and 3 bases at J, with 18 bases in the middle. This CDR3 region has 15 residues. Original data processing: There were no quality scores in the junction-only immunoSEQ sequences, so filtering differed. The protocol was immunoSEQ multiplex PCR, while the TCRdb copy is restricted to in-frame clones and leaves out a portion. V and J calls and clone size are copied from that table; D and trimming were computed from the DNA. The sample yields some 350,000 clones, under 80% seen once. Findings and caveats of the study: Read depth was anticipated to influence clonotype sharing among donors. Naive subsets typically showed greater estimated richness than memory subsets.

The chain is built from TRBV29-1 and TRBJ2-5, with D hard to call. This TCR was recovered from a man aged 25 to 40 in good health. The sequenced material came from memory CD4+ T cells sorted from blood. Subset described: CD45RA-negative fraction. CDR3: CSVASSRQKKETQYF. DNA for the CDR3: TGCAGCGTTGCCTCGTCTCGCCAAAAAAAAGAGACCCAGTACTTC.